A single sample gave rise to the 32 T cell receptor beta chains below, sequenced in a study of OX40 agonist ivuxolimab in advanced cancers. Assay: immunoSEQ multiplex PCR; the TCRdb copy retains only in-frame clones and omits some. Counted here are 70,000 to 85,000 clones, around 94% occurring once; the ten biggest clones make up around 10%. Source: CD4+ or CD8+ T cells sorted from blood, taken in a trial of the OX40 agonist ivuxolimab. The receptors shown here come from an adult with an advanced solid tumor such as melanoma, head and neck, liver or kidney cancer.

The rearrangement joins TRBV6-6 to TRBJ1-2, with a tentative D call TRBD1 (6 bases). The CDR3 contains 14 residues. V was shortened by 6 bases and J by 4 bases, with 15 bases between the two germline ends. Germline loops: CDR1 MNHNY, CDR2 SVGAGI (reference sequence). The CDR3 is CASSYDWGAYGYTF. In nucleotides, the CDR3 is TGTGCCAGCAGCTACGATTGGGGGGCCTATGGCTACACCTTC.

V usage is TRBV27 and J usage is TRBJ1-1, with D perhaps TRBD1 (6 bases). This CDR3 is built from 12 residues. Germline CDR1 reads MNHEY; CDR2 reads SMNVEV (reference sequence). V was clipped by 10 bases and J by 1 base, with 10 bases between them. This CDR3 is CATKTGNTEAFF. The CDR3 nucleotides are TGTGCCACCAAGACAGGGAACACTGAAGCTTTCTTT.

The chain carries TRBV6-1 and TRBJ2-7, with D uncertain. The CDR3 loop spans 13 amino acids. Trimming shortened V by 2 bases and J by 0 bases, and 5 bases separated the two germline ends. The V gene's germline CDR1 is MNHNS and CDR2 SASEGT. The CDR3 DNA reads TGTGCCAGCAGTGAACAGATCTCCTACGAGCAGTACTTC. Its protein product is CASSEQISYEQYF.

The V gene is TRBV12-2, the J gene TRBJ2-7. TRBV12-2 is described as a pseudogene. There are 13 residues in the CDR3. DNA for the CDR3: TGTGCAAGTCGCTGGTCCCGGGGCGCCGAGCAGTACTTC. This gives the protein CASRWSRGAEQYF.

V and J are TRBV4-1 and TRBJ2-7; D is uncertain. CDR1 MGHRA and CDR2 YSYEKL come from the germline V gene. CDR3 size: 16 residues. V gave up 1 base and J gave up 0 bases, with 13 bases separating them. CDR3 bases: TGCGCCAGCAGCCAAGGGGCAGACTTAAGCTCCTACGAGCAGTACTTC. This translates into CASSQGADLSSYEQYF.

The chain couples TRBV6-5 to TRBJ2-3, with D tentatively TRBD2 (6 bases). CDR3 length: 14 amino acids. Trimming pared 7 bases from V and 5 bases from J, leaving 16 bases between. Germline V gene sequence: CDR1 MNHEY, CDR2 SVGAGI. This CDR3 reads CASNRRALGDTQYF. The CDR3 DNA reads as TGTGCCAGCAACAGGAGGGCCTTAGGAGATACGCAGTATTTT.

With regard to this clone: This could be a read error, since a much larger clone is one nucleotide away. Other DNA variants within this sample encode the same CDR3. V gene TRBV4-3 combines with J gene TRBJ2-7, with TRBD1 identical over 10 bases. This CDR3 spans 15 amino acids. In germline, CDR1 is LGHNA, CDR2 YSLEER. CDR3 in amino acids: CASSQGTGGIDEQYF. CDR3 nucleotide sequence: TGCGCCAGCAGCCAAGGGACAGGGGGGATAGACGAGCAATACTTC.

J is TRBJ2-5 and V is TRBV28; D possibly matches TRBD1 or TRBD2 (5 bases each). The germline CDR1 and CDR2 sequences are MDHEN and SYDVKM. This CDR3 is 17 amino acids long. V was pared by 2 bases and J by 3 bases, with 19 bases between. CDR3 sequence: CASSLGDRANYEETQYF. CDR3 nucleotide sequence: TGTGCCAGCAGTTTAGGGGACCGGGCTAATTATGAAGAGACCCAGTACTTC.

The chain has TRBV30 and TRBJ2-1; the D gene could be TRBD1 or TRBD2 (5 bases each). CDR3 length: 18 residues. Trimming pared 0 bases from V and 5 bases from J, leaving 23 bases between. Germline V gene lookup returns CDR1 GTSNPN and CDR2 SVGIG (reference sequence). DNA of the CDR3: TGTGCCTGGAGTGTTACTATAGCCGGGACCTTCCCGAACAATGAGCAGTTCTTC. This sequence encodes CAWSVTIAGTFPNNEQFF.

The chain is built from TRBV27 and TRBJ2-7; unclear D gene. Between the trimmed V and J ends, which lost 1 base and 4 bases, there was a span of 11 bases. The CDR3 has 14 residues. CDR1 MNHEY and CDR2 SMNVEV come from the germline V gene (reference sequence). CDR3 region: CASSLYPPPYEQYF. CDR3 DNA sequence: TGTGCCAGCAGTTTATATCCCCCGCCATACGAGCAGTACTTC.

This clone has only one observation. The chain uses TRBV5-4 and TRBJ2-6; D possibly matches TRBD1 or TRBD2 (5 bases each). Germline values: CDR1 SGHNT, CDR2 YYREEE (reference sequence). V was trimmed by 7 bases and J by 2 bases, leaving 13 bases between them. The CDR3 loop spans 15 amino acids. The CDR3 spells CASALGRAGANVLTF. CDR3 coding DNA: TGTGCCAGCGCTCTGGGGCGGGCTGGGGCCAACGTCCTGACTTTC.

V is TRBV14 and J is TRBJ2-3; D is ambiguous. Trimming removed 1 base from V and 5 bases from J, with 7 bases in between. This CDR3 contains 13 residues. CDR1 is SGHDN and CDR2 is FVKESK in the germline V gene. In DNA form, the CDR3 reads TGTGCCAGCAGCCAAGGTATCTTAGATACGCAGTATTTT. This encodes CASSQGILDTQYF. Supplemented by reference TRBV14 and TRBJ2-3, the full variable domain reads EAGVTQFPSHSVIEKGQTVTLRCDPISGHDNLYWYRRVMGKEIKFLLHFVKESKQDESGMPNNRFLAERTGGTYSTLKVQPAELEDSGVYFCASSQGILDTQYFGPGTRLTVL.

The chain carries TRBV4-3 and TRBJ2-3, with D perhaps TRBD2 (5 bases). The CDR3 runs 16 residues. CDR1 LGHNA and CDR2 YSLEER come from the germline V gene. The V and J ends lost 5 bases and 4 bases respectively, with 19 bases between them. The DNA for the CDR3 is TGCGCCAGCAGCGGCTTTTCGGGTCGGGGTGCAGATACGCAGTATTTT. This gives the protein CASSGFSGRGADTQYF.

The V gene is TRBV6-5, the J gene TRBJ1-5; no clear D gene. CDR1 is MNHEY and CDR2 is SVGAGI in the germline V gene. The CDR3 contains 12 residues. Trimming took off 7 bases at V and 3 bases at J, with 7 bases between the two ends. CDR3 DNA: TGTGCCAGCAACCCGCCCAATCAGCCCCAGCATTTT. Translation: CASNPPNQPQHF.

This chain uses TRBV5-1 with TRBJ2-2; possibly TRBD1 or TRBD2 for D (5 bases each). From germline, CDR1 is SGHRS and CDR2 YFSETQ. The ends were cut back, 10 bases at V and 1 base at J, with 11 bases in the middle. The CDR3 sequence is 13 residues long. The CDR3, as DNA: TGCGCCGTCCCTGGGGGGAACACCGGGGAGCTGTTTTTT. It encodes CAVPGGNTGELFF.

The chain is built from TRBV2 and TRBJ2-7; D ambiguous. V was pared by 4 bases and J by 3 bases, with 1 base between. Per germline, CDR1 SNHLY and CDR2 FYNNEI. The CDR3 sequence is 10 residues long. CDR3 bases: TGTGCCAGCAGTGGCTACGAGCAGTACTTC. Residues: CASSGYEQYF.

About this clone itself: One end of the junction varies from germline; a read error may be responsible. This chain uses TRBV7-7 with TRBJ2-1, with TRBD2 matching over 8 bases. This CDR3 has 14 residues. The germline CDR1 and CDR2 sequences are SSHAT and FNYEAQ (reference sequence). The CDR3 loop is CASSPGLDIDEQFF. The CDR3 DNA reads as TGTGCTAGCAGCCCGGGACTAGACATCGATGAGCAGTTCTTC.

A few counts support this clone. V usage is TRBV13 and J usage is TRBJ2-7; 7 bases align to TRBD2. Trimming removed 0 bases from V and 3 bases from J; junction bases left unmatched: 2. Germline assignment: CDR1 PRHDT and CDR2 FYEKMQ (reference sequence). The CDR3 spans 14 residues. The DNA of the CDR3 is TGTGCCAGCAGCTTAGGCCGGGACTACTACGAGCAGTACTTC. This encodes CASSLGRDYYEQYF.

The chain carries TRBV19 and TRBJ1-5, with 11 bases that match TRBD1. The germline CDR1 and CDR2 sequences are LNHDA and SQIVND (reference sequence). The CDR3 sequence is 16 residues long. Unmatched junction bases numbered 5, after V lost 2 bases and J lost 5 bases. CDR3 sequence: CASSITRTGGHQPQHF. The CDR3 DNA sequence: TGTGCCAGTAGTATAACCCGGACAGGGGGCCATCAGCCCCAGCATTTT.

CDR3 in amino acids: CASSLTSSLSYNEQFF. CDR3 sequence (DNA): TGTGCCAGCAGTTTAACATCCTCCCTATCCTACAATGAGCAGTTCTTC. The gene calls are TRBV27 and TRBJ2-1, with D uncertain. Trimming removed 2 bases at V and 1 base at J, with 12 bases between. The CDR3 length is 16 residues. Germline lookup yields CDR1 MNHEY and CDR2 SMNVEV (reference sequence).

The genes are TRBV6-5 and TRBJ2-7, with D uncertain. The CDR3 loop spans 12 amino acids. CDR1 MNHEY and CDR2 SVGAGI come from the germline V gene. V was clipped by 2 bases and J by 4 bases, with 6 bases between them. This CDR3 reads CASSYPQYEQYF. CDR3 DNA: TGTGCCAGCAGTTACCCCCAATACGAGCAGTACTTC.

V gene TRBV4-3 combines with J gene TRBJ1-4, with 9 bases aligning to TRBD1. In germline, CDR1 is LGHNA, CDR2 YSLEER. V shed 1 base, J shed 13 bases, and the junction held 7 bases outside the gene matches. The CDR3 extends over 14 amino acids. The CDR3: CASSQAYGTGSLFF. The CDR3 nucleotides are TGCGCCAGCAGCCAAGCGTACGGGACAGGGTCACTGTTTTTT.

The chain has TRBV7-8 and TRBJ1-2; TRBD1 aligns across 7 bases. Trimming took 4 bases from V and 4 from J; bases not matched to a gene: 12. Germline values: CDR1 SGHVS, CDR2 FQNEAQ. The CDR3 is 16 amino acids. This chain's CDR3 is CASSSTGPSISYGYTF. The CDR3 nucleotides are TGTGCCAGCAGCTCGACAGGGCCGAGCATTTCCTATGGCTACACCTTC.

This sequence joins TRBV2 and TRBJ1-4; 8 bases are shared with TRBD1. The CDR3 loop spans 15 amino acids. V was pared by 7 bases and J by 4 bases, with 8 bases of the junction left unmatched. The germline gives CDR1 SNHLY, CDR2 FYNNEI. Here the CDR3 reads CASTLGTGGNEKLFF. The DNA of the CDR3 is TGTGCCAGCACCCTCGGTACAGGGGGTAATGAAAAACTGTTTTTT.

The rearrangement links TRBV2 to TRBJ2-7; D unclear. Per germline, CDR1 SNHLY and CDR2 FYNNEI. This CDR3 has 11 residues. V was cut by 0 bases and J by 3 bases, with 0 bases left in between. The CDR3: CASSEAYEQYF. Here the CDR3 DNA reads TGTGCCAGCAGTGAAGCCTACGAGCAGTACTTC.

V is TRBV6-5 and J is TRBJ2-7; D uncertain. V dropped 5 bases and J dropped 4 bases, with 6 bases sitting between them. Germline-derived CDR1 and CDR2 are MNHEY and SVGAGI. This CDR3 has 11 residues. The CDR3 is CASSPRYEQYF. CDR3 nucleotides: TGTGCCAGCAGTCCCCGATACGAGCAGTACTTC.

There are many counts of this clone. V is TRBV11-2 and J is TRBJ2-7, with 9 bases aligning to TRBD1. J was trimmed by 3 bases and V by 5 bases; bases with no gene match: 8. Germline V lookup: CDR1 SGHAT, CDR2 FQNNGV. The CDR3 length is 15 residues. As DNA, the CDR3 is TGTGCCAGCAGCATACAGGGGGCTTCCCTCTACGAGCAGTACTTC. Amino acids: CASSIQGASLYEQYF.

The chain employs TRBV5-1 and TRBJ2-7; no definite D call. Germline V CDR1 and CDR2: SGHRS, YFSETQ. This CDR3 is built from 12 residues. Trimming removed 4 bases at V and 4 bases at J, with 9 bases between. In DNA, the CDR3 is TGCGCCAGCAGCGGACCTGGGTACGAGCAGTACTTC. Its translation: CASSGPGYEQYF.

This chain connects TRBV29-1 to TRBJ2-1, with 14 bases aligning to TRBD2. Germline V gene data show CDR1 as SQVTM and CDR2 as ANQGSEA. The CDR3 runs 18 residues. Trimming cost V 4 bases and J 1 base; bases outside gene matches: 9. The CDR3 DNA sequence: TGCAGCGTTGGAGGACTAGCGGGAGGTGGGCTTTCCTACAATGAGCAGTTCTTC. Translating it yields CSVGGLAGGGLSYNEQFF.

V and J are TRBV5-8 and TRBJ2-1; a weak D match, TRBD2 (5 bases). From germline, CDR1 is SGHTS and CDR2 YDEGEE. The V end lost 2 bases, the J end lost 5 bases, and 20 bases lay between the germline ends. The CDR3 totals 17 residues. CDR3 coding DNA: TGTGCCAGCAGCTTTACACTGGACTCCAGCCCCCACAATGAGCAGTTCTTC. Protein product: CASSFTLDSSPHNEQFF.

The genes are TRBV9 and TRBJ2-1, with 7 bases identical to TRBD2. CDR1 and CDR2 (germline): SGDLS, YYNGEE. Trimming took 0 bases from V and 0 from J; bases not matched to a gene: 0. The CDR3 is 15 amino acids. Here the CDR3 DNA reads TGTGCCAGCAGCGTAGGCGGGGGCTCCTACAATGAGCAGTTCTTC. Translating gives CASSVGGGSYNEQFF.

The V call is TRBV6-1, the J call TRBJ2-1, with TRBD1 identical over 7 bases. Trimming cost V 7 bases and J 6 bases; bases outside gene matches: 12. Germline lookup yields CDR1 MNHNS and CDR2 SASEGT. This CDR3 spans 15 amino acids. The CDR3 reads CASIVWAGGPNEQFF. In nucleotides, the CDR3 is TGTGCCAGCATCGTGTGGGCAGGGGGTCCCAATGAGCAGTTCTTC.